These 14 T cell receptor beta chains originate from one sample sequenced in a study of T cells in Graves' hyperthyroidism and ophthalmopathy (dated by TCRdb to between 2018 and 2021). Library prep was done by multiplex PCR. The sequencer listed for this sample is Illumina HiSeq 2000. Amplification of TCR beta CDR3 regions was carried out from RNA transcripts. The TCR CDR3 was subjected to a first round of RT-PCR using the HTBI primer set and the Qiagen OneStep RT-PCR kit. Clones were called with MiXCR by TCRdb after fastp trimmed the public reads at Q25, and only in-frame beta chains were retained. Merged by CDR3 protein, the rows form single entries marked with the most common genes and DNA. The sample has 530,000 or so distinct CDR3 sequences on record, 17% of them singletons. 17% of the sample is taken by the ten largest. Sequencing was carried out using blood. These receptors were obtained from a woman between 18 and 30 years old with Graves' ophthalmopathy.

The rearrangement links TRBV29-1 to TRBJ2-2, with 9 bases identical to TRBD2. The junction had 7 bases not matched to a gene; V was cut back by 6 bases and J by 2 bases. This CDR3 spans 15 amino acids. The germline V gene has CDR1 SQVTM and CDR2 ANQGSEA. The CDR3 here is CSVPLAGTNTGELFF. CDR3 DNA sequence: TGCAGCGTCCCACTAGCGGGCACCAACACCGGGGAGCTGTTTTTT.

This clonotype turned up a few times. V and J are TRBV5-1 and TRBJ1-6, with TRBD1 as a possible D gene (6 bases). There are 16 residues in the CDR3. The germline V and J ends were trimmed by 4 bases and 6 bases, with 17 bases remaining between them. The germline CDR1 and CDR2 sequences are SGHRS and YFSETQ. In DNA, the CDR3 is TGCGCCAGCAGCCTAACCCTAACAGGGCTTAATTCACCCCTCCACTTT. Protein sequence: CASSLTLTGLNSPLHF.

CDR3: CASSQELGGWAFF. CDR3 DNA: TGTGCCAGCAGCCAAGAATTGGGCGGGTGGGCTTTCTTT. The rearrangement links TRBV3-1 to TRBJ1-1; D remains ambiguous. V lost 0 bases to trimming and J lost 11 bases, with 13 bases between them. In germline, CDR1 is LGHDT, CDR2 YNNKEL (reference sequence). The CDR3 extends over 13 amino acids.

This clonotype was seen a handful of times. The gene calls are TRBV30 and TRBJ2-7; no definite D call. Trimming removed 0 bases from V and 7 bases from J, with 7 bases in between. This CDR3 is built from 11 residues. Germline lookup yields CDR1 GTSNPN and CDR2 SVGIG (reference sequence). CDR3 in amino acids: CAWSVRLEQYF. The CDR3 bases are TGTGCCTGGAGTGTTCGATTGGAGCAGTACTTC. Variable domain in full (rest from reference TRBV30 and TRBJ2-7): SQTIHQWPATLVQPVGSPLSLECTVEGTSNPNLYWYRQAAGRGLQLLFYSVGIGQISSEVPQNLSASRPQDRQFILSSKKLLLSDSGFYLCAWSVRLEQYFGPGTRLTVT.

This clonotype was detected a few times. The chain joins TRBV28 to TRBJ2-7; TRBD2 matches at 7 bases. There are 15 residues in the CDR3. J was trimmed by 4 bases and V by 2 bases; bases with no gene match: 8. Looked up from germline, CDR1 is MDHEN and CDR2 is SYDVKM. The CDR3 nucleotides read TGTGCCAGCAGTTTACGCGGCGGGAGTTTATACGAGCAGTACTTC. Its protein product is CASSLRGGSLYEQYF.

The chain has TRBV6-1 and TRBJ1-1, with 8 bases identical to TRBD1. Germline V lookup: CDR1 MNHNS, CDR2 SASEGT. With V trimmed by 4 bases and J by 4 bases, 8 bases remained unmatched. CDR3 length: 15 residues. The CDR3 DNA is TGTGCCAGCAGTGTCGGGACCGGGACAGGCACTGAAGCTTTCTTT. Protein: CASSVGTGTGTEAFF.

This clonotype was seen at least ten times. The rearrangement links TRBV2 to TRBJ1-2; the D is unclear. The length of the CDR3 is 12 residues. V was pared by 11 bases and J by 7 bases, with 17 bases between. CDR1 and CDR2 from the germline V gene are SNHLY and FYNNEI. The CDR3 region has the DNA TGTGCCGGAACCGTTCCGCCCGGTGGCTACACCTTC. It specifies CAGTVPPGGYTF.

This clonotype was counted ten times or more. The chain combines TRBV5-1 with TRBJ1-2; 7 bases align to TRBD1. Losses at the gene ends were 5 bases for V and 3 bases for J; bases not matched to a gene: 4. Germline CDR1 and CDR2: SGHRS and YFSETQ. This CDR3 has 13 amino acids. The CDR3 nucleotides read TGCGCCAGCAGTCGGGACAGCGACTATGGCTACACCTTC. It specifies CASSRDSDYGYTF.

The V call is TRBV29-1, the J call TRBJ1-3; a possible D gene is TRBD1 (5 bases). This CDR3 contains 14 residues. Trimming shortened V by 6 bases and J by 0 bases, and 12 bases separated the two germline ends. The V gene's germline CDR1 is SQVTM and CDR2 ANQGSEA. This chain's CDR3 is CSVAGRNSGNTIYF. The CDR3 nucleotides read TGCAGCGTGGCGGGACGGAACTCTGGAAACACCATATATTTT.

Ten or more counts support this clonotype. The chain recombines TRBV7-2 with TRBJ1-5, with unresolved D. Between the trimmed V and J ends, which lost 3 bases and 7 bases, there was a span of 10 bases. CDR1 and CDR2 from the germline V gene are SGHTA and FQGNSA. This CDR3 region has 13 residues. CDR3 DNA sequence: TGTGCCAGCAGCTTCGACAAGGGACAGCCCCAGCATTTT. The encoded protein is CASSFDKGQPQHF. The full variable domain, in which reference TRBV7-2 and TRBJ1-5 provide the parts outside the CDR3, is GAGVSQSPSNKVTEKGKDVELRCDPISGHTALYWYRQSLGQGLEFLIYFQGNSAPDKSGLPSDRFSAERTGGSVSTLTIQRTQQEDSAVYLCASSFDKGQPQHFGDGTRLSIL.

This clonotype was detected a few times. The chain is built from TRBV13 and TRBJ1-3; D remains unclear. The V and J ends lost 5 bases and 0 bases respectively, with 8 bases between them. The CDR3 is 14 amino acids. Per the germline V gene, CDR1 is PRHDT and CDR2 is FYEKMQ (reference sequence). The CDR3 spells CASSGTNSGNTIYF. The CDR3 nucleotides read TGTGCCAGCAGCGGAACTAACTCTGGAAACACCATATATTTT. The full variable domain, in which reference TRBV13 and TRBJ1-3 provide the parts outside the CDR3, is AAGVIQSPRHLIKEKRETATLKCYPIPRHDTVYWYQQGPGQDPQFLISFYEKMQSDKGSIPDRFSAQQFSDYHSELNMSSLELGDSALYFCASSGTNSGNTIYFGEGSWLTVV.

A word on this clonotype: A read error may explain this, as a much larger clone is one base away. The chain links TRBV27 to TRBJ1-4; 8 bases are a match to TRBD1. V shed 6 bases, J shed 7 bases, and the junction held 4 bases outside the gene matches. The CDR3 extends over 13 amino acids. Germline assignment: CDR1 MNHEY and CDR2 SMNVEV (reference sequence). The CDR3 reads CASRAGGSEKLFF. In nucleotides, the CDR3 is TGTGCCAGCAGAGCAGGGGGCAGTGAAAAACTGTTTTTT.

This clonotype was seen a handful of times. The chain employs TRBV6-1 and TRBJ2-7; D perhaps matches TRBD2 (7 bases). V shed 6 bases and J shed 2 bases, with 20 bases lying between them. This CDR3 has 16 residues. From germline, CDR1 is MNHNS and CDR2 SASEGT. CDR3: CASSSQRGAATYEQYF. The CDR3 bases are TGTGCCAGCAGCTCGCAACGGGGGGCTGCAACCTACGAGCAGTACTTC.

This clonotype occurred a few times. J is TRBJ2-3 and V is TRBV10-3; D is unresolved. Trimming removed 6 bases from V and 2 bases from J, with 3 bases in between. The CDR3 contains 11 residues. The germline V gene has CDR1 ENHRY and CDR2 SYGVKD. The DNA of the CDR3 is TGTGCCATCAGAGACACAGATACGCAGTATTTT. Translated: CAIRDTDTQYF.